Shown below are 22 T cell receptor beta chains from a single sample sequenced in a study of blood T cells in healthy people across ages. Using a J-beta primer mix together with a sample-barcoded 5' primer, a second PCR was run for about 7 to 12 cycles. TCRdb redid the calling of the 5' RACE reads with MiXCR, one entry per CDR3 protein. This table has under 850,000 distinct CDR3 sequences, under 40% appearing once. Sequencing was done on a sample of blood. Every receptor here comes from a man aged 18 to 29 in good health.

The J gene is TRBJ2-3, the V gene TRBV10-3; 10 nucleotides match TRBD2. The CDR3 has 15 amino acids. Trimming cost V 5 bases and J 5 bases; bases outside gene matches: 7. The germline V gene encodes CDR1 ENHRY and CDR2 SYGVKD. CDR3 in amino acids: CAISPAGGPGDTQYF. The CDR3 region has the DNA TGTGCCATCAGTCCAGCGGGGGGGCCAGGAGATACGCAGTATTTT.

This clonotype has a handful of counts. The rearrangement uses TRBV30 and TRBJ1-5; maybe TRBD1 (6 bases). The CDR3 covers 17 residues. V shed 0 bases and J shed 5 bases, with 20 bases lying between them. CDR1 is GTSNPN, CDR2 SVGIG, per germline (reference sequence). CDR3 in amino acids: CAWSVLGTSPEDQPQHF. For the CDR3, the DNA is TGTGCCTGGAGTGTACTTGGGACAAGCCCGGAGGATCAGCCCCAGCATTTT. Together with reference TRBV30 and TRBJ1-5, the CDR3 gives the full variable domain: SQTIHQWPATLVQPVGSPLSLECTVEGTSNPNLYWYRQAAGRGLQLLFYSVGIGQISSEVPQNLSASRPQDRQFILSSKKLLLSDSGFYLCAWSVLGTSPEDQPQHFGDGTRLSIL.

Of note for this clonotype: Possible read error: a much larger clone is one base away. J is TRBJ1-1 and V is TRBV6-2 or TRBV6-3; D is perhaps TRBD1 (6 bases). Trimming removed 2 bases from V and 4 bases from J, with 8 bases in between. This CDR3 has 13 amino acids. Germline CDR1 reads MNHEY; CDR2 reads SVGEGT. CDR3: CASSYTGSTEAFF. The CDR3 DNA reads TGTGCCAGCAGTTACACAGGGAGCACTGAAGCTTTCTTT.

Comment on this clonotype: A much larger clonotype is one base distant, so this may be a read error. The chain joins TRBV27 to TRBJ1-2; 7 positions match TRBD1. This CDR3 region has 15 residues. Looked up from germline, CDR1 is MNHEY and CDR2 is SMNVEV (reference sequence). CDR3 sequence reads: CVSSSEPGQLYGYTF. The CDR3, as DNA: TGTGTCAGCAGTTCAGAACCGGGACAGCTCTATGGCTACACCTTC.

This clonotype was observed a handful of times. The rearrangement joins TRBV20-1 to TRBJ2-7; D is unclear. The length of the CDR3 is 13 residues. Trimming pared 4 bases from V and 4 bases from J, leaving 14 bases between. The germline V gene encodes CDR1 DFQATT and CDR2 SNEGSKA (reference sequence). For the CDR3, the DNA is TGCAGTGCTAATGGAGCTTCCGGGTACGAGCAGTACTTC. Its translation: CSANGASGYEQYF.

In the case of this clonotype: The junction shows a germline mismatch at one end, possibly a read error. V and J are TRBV3-1 and TRBJ2-2; D may match TRBD1 or TRBD2 (7 bases each). The CDR3 sequence is 17 residues long. The germline V gene encodes CDR1 LGHDT and CDR2 YNNKEL (reference sequence). The CDR3 region has the DNA TGTGCCAGCAGCCAGGGGAGGGGGCCGACGAACACTGGGGAGCTGTTTTTT. Its protein is CASSQGRGPTNTGELFF.

This clonotype was picked up a small number of times. The chain links TRBV5-1 to TRBJ2-5; possible D gene TRBD1, 6 bases. CDR3 length equals 17 residues. CDR1 and CDR2 (germline): SGHRS, YFSETQ. Trimming removed 0 bases at V and 2 bases at J, with 17 bases between. The CDR3 nucleotides are TGCGCCAGCAGCTTGGAGATTCGTATAGGGGGTCAAGAGACCCAGTACTTC. Residues: CASSLEIRIGGQETQYF.

In its sample, this clonotype was seen a few times. The V and J genes are TRBV7-3 and TRBJ2-1; a weak D match, TRBD1 (6 bases). Trimming cost V 1 base and J 5 bases, with 12 bases left between them. This CDR3 is built from 15 residues. Germline CDR1 reads SGHTA; CDR2 reads FQGTGA. CDR3 in amino acids: CASSLMGAGNNEQFF. The CDR3 DNA is TGTGCCAGCAGCTTAATGGGGGCCGGGAACAATGAGCAGTTCTTC.

This clonotype occurred a few times. The chain is built from TRBV7-2 and TRBJ1-2; D remains unclear. V lost 5 bases, J lost 2 bases, and 15 bases lay in between. The CDR3 loop spans 15 amino acids. The germline CDR1 and CDR2 sequences are SGHTA and FQGNSA. The CDR3 bases are TGTGCCAGCAGCGGCGACCGCAGAGGGAACTATGGCTACACCTTC. As protein: CASSGDRRGNYGYTF.

This clonotype was seen more than once but under ten times. The chain employs TRBV12-3 or TRBV12-4 and TRBJ2-7, with a tentative D call TRBD1 (5 bases). The CDR3 has 15 amino acids. Trimming pared 2 bases from V and 2 bases from J, leaving 13 bases between. The CDR3 loop reads CASSLTTEGTYEQYF. Written as DNA, the CDR3 is TGTGCCAGCAGTTTAACGACAGAAGGGACCTACGAGCAGTACTTC.

The chain employs TRBV15 and TRBJ1-5, with D hard to call. The CDR3 extends over 16 amino acids. V dropped 0 bases and J dropped 4 bases, with 13 bases sitting between them. Per germline, CDR1 LNHNV and CDR2 YYDKDF (reference sequence). Here the CDR3 reads CATSRDRYLGNQPQHF. The CDR3 nucleotides are TGTGCCACCAGCAGAGATCGGTACTTAGGAAATCAGCCCCAGCATTTT.

This clonotype occurred a few times. V usage is TRBV20-1 and J usage is TRBJ1-5, with D possibly matching TRBD1 (5 bases). The CDR3 is made up of 13 amino acids. V was cut by 1 base and J by 10 bases, with 14 bases left in between. Germline CDR1 DFQATT, CDR2 SNEGSKA (reference sequence). The CDR3 nucleotides read TGCAGTGCTAGAGTAGGGGATATCAGCCCCCAGCATTTT. It encodes CSARVGDISPQHF.

The sample holds many counts of this clonotype. The chain is built from TRBV12-3 or TRBV12-4 and TRBJ2-4; a possible D gene is TRBD2 (6 bases). The CDR3 covers 14 residues. Trimming cost V 7 bases and J 3 bases, with 13 bases left between them. DNA of the CDR3: TGTGCCAGCAAAGGCAGGAGGGGCAAAAACATTCAGTACTTC. This translates into CASKGRRGKNIQYF.

In its sample, this clonotype was seen many times. This chain connects TRBV20-1 to TRBJ1-5; possible D gene TRBD1, 5 bases. V gave up 4 bases and J gave up 1 base, with 11 bases separating them. The CDR3 runs 14 residues. Germline V gene lookup returns CDR1 DFQATT and CDR2 SNEGSKA (reference sequence). The chain's CDR3 is CSATNRDSNQPQHF. The CDR3 DNA sequence: TGCAGTGCTACTAACCGGGACAGCAATCAGCCCCAGCATTTT.

As regards this clonotype: Given a much more abundant clone one base away, this may be a read error. This rearrangement joins TRBV6-2 or TRBV6-3 to TRBJ2-5; tentatively, D is TRBD1 (6 bases). Germline CDR1 MNHEY, CDR2 SVGEGT. The CDR3 is 12 amino acids. CDR3 DNA: TGTGTCAGCAGTCCAGGGGAAGAGACCCAGTACTTC. As protein: CVSSPGEETQYF.

As concerns this clonotype: One end of the junction does not line up with germline, which may come from a read error. The chain employs TRBV28 and TRBJ2-5, with 11 bases that match TRBD1. The J call may be faulty, since TRBJ2-7 better matches the DNA end. The CDR3 extends over 15 amino acids. Looked up from germline, CDR1 is MDHEN and CDR2 is SYDVKM. CDR3 nucleotides: TGTGTCAGCAGTTTAGGGACAGGGGGTTCCTACGAGCAGTACTTC. This encodes CVSSLGTGGSYEQYF.

This clonotype was recorded at least ten times. This chain joins TRBV7-9 and TRBJ2-7; 9 positions agree with TRBD1. The V gene's germline CDR1 is SEHNR and CDR2 FQNEAQ (reference sequence). The V segment lost 2 bases and the J segment 2 bases; nucleotides outside the gene matches: 4. This CDR3 region has 15 residues. CDR3 coding DNA: TGTGCCAGCAGCTTACCCACAGGGGGCACCTACGAGCAGTACTTC. Its protein product is CASSLPTGGTYEQYF.

On this clonotype itself: The germline gene is not matched at one end of the junction; a read error may be the cause. J is TRBJ2-5 and V is TRBV5-1; TRBD2 matches 14 bases. The end of the DNA is better explained by TRBJ2-7, so the J call may be wrong. Per germline, CDR1 SGHRS and CDR2 YFSETQ. The CDR3 runs 15 residues. The CDR3 DNA follows: TGCGCCGGCAGCATTGGACTAGCGGGGGGACTCGAGCAGTACTTC. Its translation is CAGSIGLAGGLEQYF.

The chain joins TRBV12-3 or TRBV12-4 to TRBJ1-5, with D unresolved. V lost 5 bases to trimming and J lost 2 bases, with 13 bases between them. The CDR3 covers 15 residues. The CDR3 nucleotides read TGTGCCAGCAGTGTTGACCCACCTGGCAATCAGCCCCAGCATTTT. Residues: CASSVDPPGNQPQHF.

On this clonotype: A much larger clone differs from this one at a single base, so this may be a read error. This chain links TRBV7-2 with TRBJ2-1, with a weak D call TRBD2 (6 bases). V was trimmed by 5 bases and J by 0 bases, leaving 11 bases between them. From germline, CDR1 is SGHTA and CDR2 FQGNSA. The CDR3 extends over 15 amino acids. CDR3 loop: CTSSRGTASYNEQFF. DNA for the CDR3: TGTACCAGCAGCCGCGGGACCGCCTCCTACAATGAGCAGTTCTTC.

The rearrangement links TRBV6-6 to TRBJ1-5; no definite D call. This CDR3 contains 12 residues. Trimming took off 8 bases at V and 4 bases at J, with 9 bases between the two ends. CDR1 MNHNY and CDR2 SVGAGI come from the germline V gene (reference sequence). The CDR3 nucleotides are TGTGCCAGCGCAGCTCCTAATCAGCCCCAGCATTTT. Amino acids: CASAAPNQPQHF.

This clonotype was observed a few times. This may stem from a read error, because a much larger clone lies one nucleotide away. V and J are TRBV20-1 and TRBJ1-1; possible D gene TRBD1, 6 bases. The germline V and J ends were trimmed by 0 bases and 6 bases, with 17 bases remaining between them. This CDR3 has 15 amino acids. CDR1 DFQATT and CDR2 SNEGSKA come from the germline V gene (reference sequence). The CDR3 DNA reads as TGCAGTGCTAGAGATCCGCAAACAGGGCAGGCTGAAGCTTTCTTT. Amino acids: CSARDPQTGQAEAFF.